This T cell receptor (beta chain) was sequenced for a study of long-term antiretroviral therapy in people with HIV. Study context: The earliest specimens came about a decade ahead of the 2015 immediate-ART recommendation. Regarding the study as a whole: When set beside controls, HIV repertoires had CDR3 length ranges that were narrower. The blood, collected between the mid-2000s and the late 2010s, was possibly taken under older ART regimens.

With 5 bases removed from V and 2 bases from J, the gap between germline ends came to 18 bases. CDR3 length: 17 residues. Germline CDR1 and CDR2: SGHNT and YENEEA. The table lists this clone with a few counts. Its antigen is unidentified. With survey level as its setting, the immunoSEQ assay was v3.0. Libraries were prepared by immunoSEQ multiplex PCR; TCRdb keeps only in-frame clonotypes and omits some of them. Among around 35,000 clones listed, 97% were seen once. This receptor was identified in a young man with HIV. Sequencing was performed on unsorted PBMCs, taken 6.9 years after starting antiretroviral therapy. V usage is TRBV11-3 and J usage is TRBJ2-2; tentative D call: TRBD2 (6 bases). The CDR3 is CASSQRWEDLNTGELFF. CDR3 nucleotides: TGTGCCAGCAGCCAGCGGTGGGAGGACCTAAACACCGGGGAGCTGTTTTTT.